This TCR beta chain was sequenced in a study of patients and donors after allogeneic stem cell transplantation. TCRdb analysed the RT-PCR reads with MiXCR anew, one entry per CDR3 protein. The sample yields over 1,500 distinct CDR3 sequences, roughly 3.7% seen once. This clonotype was sampled from a human donor who was either an allogeneic HSCT recipient or a stem cell or donor lymphocyte infusion donor (not recorded which). It is not recorded whose cells these are; they may come from a transplant donor. Specimen: blood, either unsorted or a sorted T cell fraction (not recorded which).

The CDR3 DNA is TGTGCCAGCAGCCTAGAGCAGCCCGGCTATGGCTACACCTTC. It codes for CASSLEQPGYGYTF. The rearrangement links TRBV12-3 or TRBV12-4 to TRBJ1-2, with no clear D. This CDR3 region has 14 residues. Trimming stripped 6 bases from V and 4 bases from J, with 15 bases between.